These 27 T cell receptor beta chains came from one sample sequenced in a study of T-cell reconstitution after alpha-beta-depleted transplantation in children. Preparation of the TCRbeta library involved a method that used unique molecular identifiers. TCRdb used MiXCR to reprocess the PCR reads, holding one entry per CDR3 protein. The table has a few hundred thousand distinct CDR3 sequences, 10% seen once. Here the sequenced sample was PBMCs from the stem cell graft donor, taken from the stem cell graft. These receptor sequences come from a human donor who donated a stem cell graft to a child with acute lymphoblastic leukemia.

This clonotype was observed a handful of times. The chain recombines TRBV3-1 with TRBJ1-3; D is unclear. The germline gives CDR1 LGHDT, CDR2 YNNKEL (reference sequence). The V end lost 4 bases, the J end lost 0 bases, and 10 bases lay between the germline ends. This CDR3 is built from 15 residues. This CDR3 is CASSRGGISGNTIYF. The CDR3 DNA sequence: TGTGCCAGCAGCCGCGGTGGGATCTCTGGAAACACCATATATTTT. Together with reference TRBV3-1 and TRBJ1-3, the CDR3 gives the full variable domain: DTAVSQTPKYLVTQMGNDKSIKCEQNLGHDTMYWYKQDSKKFLKIMFSYNNKELIINETVPNRFSPKSPDKAHLNLHINSLELGDSAVYFCASSRGGISGNTIYFGEGSWLTVV.

The chain combines TRBV20-1 with TRBJ2-3; 12 bases align to TRBD2. Losses at the gene ends were 0 bases for V and 4 bases for J; bases not matched to a gene: 5. Germline V gives CDR1 DFQATT, CDR2 SNEGSKA (reference sequence). The CDR3 length is 16 residues. The CDR3 bases are TGCAGTGCTAGAGATCAGACTAGCGGGAGCCCAGATACGCAGTATTTT. It codes for CSARDQTSGSPDTQYF.

The chain recombines TRBV7-2 with TRBJ1-2; weak D call: TRBD1 (6 bases). The germline V and J ends were trimmed by 1 base and 0 bases, with 15 bases remaining between them. CDR1 and CDR2 (germline): SGHTA, FQGNSA. The CDR3 runs 17 residues. The CDR3 sequence: CASSLVGADRANYGYTF. CDR3 nucleotide sequence: TGTGCCAGCAGCTTAGTGGGGGCAGACAGAGCTAACTATGGCTACACCTTC.

The sample holds many counts of this clonotype. The CDR3 nucleotides read TGTGCCAGCAGACCCCCCACGGGTGAGCAGTTCTTC. Its translation is CASRPPTGEQFF. The V gene is TRBV7-9, the J gene TRBJ2-1; no reliable D call. The CDR3 has 12 amino acids. CDR1 and CDR2 from the germline V gene are SEHNR and FQNEAQ (reference sequence). Trimming shortened V by 6 bases and J by 9 bases, and 12 bases separated the two germline ends. Variable domain in full (rest from reference TRBV7-9 and TRBJ2-1): DTGVSQNPRHKITKRGQNVTFRCDPISEHNRLYWYRQTLGQGPEFLTYFQNEAQLEKSRLLSDRFSAERPKGSFSTLEIQRTEQGDSAMYLCASRPPTGEQFFGPGTRLTVL.

CDR3 nucleotide sequence: TGTGCCAGCAGTTTAATGTCGGGAAGCACTGAAGCTTTCTTT. It codes for CASSLMSGSTEAFF. The rearrangement links TRBV27 to TRBJ1-1, with D unresolved. CDR3 size: 14 residues. Germline V gene lookup returns CDR1 MNHEY and CDR2 SMNVEV (reference sequence). Trimming cost V 2 bases and J 4 bases, with 11 bases left between them.

This clonotype was detected only a few times. This sequence joins TRBV5-1 and TRBJ2-1; no clear D. Trimming cost V 0 bases and J 8 bases, with 12 bases left between them. CDR3 size: 14 residues. Germline V gene sequence: CDR1 SGHRS, CDR2 YFSETQ. The CDR3 coding sequence is TGCGCCAGCAGCTTGGCTGCAGGAAGGGATGAGCAGTTCTTC. Protein sequence: CASSLAAGRDEQFF.

The chain employs TRBV12-3 or TRBV12-4 and TRBJ2-7; D not certain. CDR3 length: 14 amino acids. Trimming left V 6 bases short and J 5 bases short, with 17 bases between. The CDR3 sequence: CASSRLGGLDEQYF. The CDR3 DNA is TGTGCCAGCAGCCGCCTTGGTGGCCTCGACGAGCAGTACTTC.

This rearrangement joins TRBV4-2 to TRBJ1-1; D ambiguous. V was trimmed by 1 base and J by 5 bases, leaving 14 bases between them. CDR1 and CDR2 from the germline V gene are LGHNA and YNFKEQ. The CDR3 contains 15 residues. The CDR3 nucleotides are TGTGCCAGCAGCCAAGGCGCCAGGACGGGGACTGAAGCTTTCTTT. Protein product: CASSQGARTGTEAFF.

The chain carries TRBV7-2 and TRBJ2-5; possibly TRBD1 for D (5 bases). Trimming shortened V by 2 bases and J by 4 bases, and 11 bases separated the two germline ends. Germline values: CDR1 SGHTA, CDR2 FQGNSA. The CDR3 covers 14 residues. The CDR3 coding sequence is TGTGCCAGCAGCTTATCAGGGATCCCAGAGACCCAGTACTTC. Protein: CASSLSGIPETQYF.

This clonotype has only a few counts. This rearrangement joins TRBV20-1 to TRBJ2-4; 8 bases agree with TRBD2. The CDR3 sequence is 16 residues long. V was pared by 0 bases and J by 3 bases, with 7 bases of the junction left unmatched. Germline V gene sequence: CDR1 DFQATT, CDR2 SNEGSKA (reference sequence). CDR3 sequence reads: CSARDDGRVGKNIQYF. The CDR3 DNA reads TGCAGTGCTAGAGACGACGGGAGGGTGGGCAAAAACATTCAGTACTTC.

To note about this clonotype: A much more abundant neighbour one base away suggests this may be a read error. The J gene is TRBJ2-1, the V gene TRBV9; D is uncertain. Germline V lookup: CDR1 SGDLS, CDR2 YYNGEE. The CDR3 extends over 11 amino acids. V lost 5 bases, J lost 5 bases, and 5 bases lay in between. The CDR3 DNA reads as TGTGCCAGCAGTAGGGACAATGAGCAGTTCTTC. Translated, it gives CASSRDNEQFF.

This CDR3 reads CASSFGRDTEAFF. CDR3 DNA sequence: TGCGCCAGCAGCTTTGGAAGGGACACTGAAGCTTTCTTT. This chain connects TRBV5-1 to TRBJ1-1, with no clear D. V shed 2 bases and J shed 3 bases, with 8 bases lying between them. The V gene's germline CDR1 is SGHRS and CDR2 YFSETQ. CDR3 length equals 13 residues.

The genes are TRBV27 and TRBJ2-5, with 9 nucleotides matching TRBD1. The germline CDR1 and CDR2 sequences are MNHEY and SMNVEV (reference sequence). V shed 5 bases, J shed 4 bases, and the junction held 17 bases outside the gene matches. The CDR3 runs 18 residues. CDR3 protein: CASSPEQGAWRFRETQYF. DNA for the CDR3: TGTGCCAGCAGTCCTGAACAGGGGGCATGGCGGTTCCGAGAGACCCAGTACTTC.

Only a few counts were recorded for this clonotype. The J gene is TRBJ2-1, the V gene TRBV20-1; D gene uncertain. The CDR3 has 11 amino acids. From germline, CDR1 is DFQATT and CDR2 SNEGSKA (reference sequence). Deletions cut 6 bases from V and 8 bases from J, with 11 bases between. The CDR3, as DNA: TGCAGTGCCAGGTCCGTCGATGAGCAGTTCTTC. It translates to CSARSVDEQFF.

The chain uses TRBV6-2 or TRBV6-3 and TRBJ2-7, with a weak D call TRBD1 (6 bases). Trimming left V 7 bases short and J 0 bases short, with 13 bases between. The germline V gene has CDR1 MNHEY and CDR2 SVGEGT. There are 14 residues in the CDR3. Here the CDR3 reads CASNDRTDSYEQYF. CDR3 bases: TGTGCCAGCAATGATCGGACAGACTCCTACGAGCAGTACTTC.

This clonotype came up a few times. V is TRBV2 and J is TRBJ1-4; perhaps TRBD1 as D (5 bases). Germline V CDR1 and CDR2: SNHLY, FYNNEI. The CDR3 is 12 residues long. Trimming took off 8 bases at V and 8 bases at J, with 12 bases between the two ends. The CDR3: CASRGTGEKLFF. For the CDR3, the DNA is TGTGCCAGCCGGGGGACGGGAGAAAAACTGTTTTTT.

This clonotype was found a few times. This chain links TRBV20-1 with TRBJ2-5; TRBD2 matches 9 bases. This CDR3 contains 15 residues. With 3 bases clipped from V and 1 base from J, the junction kept 6 bases outside the gene matches. CDR1 is DFQATT, CDR2 SNEGSKA, per germline (reference sequence). CDR3 coding DNA: TGCAGTGCTAGTGAACTAGCGGGTGCCCAAGAGACCCAGTACTTC. It codes for CSASELAGAQETQYF.

This clonotype was recorded at least ten times. The chain links TRBV12-3 or TRBV12-4 to TRBJ2-5; D unclear. This CDR3 spans 11 amino acids. V lost 3 bases, J lost 5 bases, and 4 bases lay in between. The CDR3, as DNA: TGTGCCAGCAGTTTTGGGGAGACCCAGTACTTC. Amino acid sequence: CASSFGETQYF.

The gene calls are TRBV20-1 and TRBJ2-1; no clear D. The V end was cut by 4 bases, the J end by 9 bases, with 13 bases between. Germline lookup yields CDR1 DFQATT and CDR2 SNEGSKA (reference sequence). The CDR3 sequence is 12 residues long. CDR3 loop: CSATQSVGEQFF. The CDR3 DNA is TGCAGTGCTACCCAGTCCGTCGGTGAGCAGTTCTTC.

This clonotype has only a few counts. The J gene is TRBJ1-2, the V gene TRBV2; D is possibly TRBD1 (5 bases). V lost 5 bases, J lost 3 bases, and 16 bases lay in between. This CDR3 contains 15 residues. Germline CDR1 reads SNHLY; CDR2 reads FYNNEI. The CDR3 DNA reads TGTGCCAGCAGTCCTGGACAAGGGAGGGACTATGGCTACACCTTC. This gives the protein CASSPGQGRDYGYTF.

This clonotype has more than one count but fewer than ten. The V gene is TRBV3-1, the J gene TRBJ2-1, with a weak D call TRBD2 (6 bases). The germline V gene encodes CDR1 LGHDT and CDR2 YNNKEL (reference sequence). There are 11 residues in the CDR3. Trimming left V 7 bases short and J 7 bases short, with 8 bases between. CDR3 protein: CASNAGNEQFF. The CDR3 DNA follows: TGTGCCAGCAACGCGGGGAATGAGCAGTTCTTC.

This clonotype was detected a few times. V and J are TRBV9 and TRBJ2-1; weak D call: TRBD1 (5 bases). Germline V gives CDR1 SGDLS, CDR2 YYNGEE. This CDR3 contains 15 residues. V lost 0 bases, J lost 2 bases, and 9 bases lay in between. The CDR3 DNA follows: TGTGCCAGCAGCGTAGGGGGCTGGACCTACAATGAGCAGTTCTTC. Protein product: CASSVGGWTYNEQFF.

The rearrangement uses TRBV19 and TRBJ1-2, with D possibly matching TRBD1 (5 bases). This CDR3 spans 14 amino acids. Trimming pared 3 bases from V and 7 bases from J, leaving 15 bases between. Germline V gene lookup returns CDR1 LNHDA and CDR2 SQIVND (reference sequence). CDR3 in amino acids: CASSIRQGTAGYTF. The CDR3 nucleotides are TGTGCCAGTAGTATCCGGCAGGGAACGGCTGGCTACACCTTC.

This clonotype was detected ten times or more. J is TRBJ2-1 and V is TRBV7-9; 11 bases are a match to TRBD2. Germline CDR1 SEHNR, CDR2 FQNEAQ (reference sequence). CDR3 length: 15 amino acids. V lost 5 bases, J lost 3 bases, and 3 bases stayed unmatched. CDR3 coding DNA: TGTGCCAGCAGCCCACTAGCGGGGGTCTACAATGAGCAGTTCTTC. Its translation is CASSPLAGVYNEQFF. The full variable domain, completed using reference TRBV7-9 and TRBJ2-1, is DTGVSQNPRHKITKRGQNVTFRCDPISEHNRLYWYRQTLGQGPEFLTYFQNEAQLEKSRLLSDRFSAERPKGSFSTLEIQRTEQGDSAMYLCASSPLAGVYNEQFFGPGTRLTVL.

This clonotype came up a few times. The CDR3 here is CASSLAGPNVYEQYF. The CDR3 bases are TGTGCCAGCAGCTTAGCGGGGCCAAACGTCTACGAGCAGTACTTC. J is TRBJ2-7 and V is TRBV7-2; the D gene is possibly TRBD1 (5 bases). Germline-derived CDR1 and CDR2 are SGHTA and FQGNSA. The CDR3 has 15 residues. Trimming took 0 bases from V and 3 from J, leaving 12 bases between them.

Comment on this clonotype: A much larger clone differs by one base, so this may be a read error. The chain links TRBV12-3 or TRBV12-4 to TRBJ2-2; tentative D call: TRBD1 (6 bases). The CDR3 covers 17 residues. Trimming removed 7 bases from V and 0 bases from J, with 18 bases in between. The CDR3 DNA follows: TGTGCCAGCACACCCTGGACCGGGACACCGAACACCGGGGAGCTGTTTTTT. The encoded protein is CASTPWTGTPNTGELFF.

This clonotype was seen a few times. The CDR3 is CASSSYPRGGGENSPLHF. The CDR3 bases are TGCGCCAGCAGCTCTTACCCTCGCGGAGGGGGCGAGAATTCACCCCTCCACTTT. The chain has TRBV5-1 and TRBJ1-6; the match to TRBD1 covers 7 bases. Germline V lookup: CDR1 SGHRS, CDR2 YFSETQ. The CDR3 length is 18 residues. Trimming at V came to 3 bases and at J to 7 bases, leaving 16 bases not matched to a gene.